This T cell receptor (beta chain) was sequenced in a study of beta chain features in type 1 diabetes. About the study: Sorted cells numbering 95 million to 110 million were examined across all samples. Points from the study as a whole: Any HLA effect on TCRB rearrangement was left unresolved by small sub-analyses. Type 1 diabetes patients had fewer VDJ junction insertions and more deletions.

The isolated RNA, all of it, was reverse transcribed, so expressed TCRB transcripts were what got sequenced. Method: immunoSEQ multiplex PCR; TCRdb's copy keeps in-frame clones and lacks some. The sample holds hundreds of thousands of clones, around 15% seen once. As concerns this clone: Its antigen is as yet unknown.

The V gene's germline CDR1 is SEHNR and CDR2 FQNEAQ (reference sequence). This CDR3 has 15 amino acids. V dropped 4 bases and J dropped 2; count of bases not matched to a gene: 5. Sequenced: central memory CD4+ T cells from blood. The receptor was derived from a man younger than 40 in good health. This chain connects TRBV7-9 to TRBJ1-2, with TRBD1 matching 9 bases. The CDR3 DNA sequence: TGTGCCAGCAGCTCTCTGGGACAGGGAAACTATGGCTACACCTTC. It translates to CASSSLGQGNYGYTF.